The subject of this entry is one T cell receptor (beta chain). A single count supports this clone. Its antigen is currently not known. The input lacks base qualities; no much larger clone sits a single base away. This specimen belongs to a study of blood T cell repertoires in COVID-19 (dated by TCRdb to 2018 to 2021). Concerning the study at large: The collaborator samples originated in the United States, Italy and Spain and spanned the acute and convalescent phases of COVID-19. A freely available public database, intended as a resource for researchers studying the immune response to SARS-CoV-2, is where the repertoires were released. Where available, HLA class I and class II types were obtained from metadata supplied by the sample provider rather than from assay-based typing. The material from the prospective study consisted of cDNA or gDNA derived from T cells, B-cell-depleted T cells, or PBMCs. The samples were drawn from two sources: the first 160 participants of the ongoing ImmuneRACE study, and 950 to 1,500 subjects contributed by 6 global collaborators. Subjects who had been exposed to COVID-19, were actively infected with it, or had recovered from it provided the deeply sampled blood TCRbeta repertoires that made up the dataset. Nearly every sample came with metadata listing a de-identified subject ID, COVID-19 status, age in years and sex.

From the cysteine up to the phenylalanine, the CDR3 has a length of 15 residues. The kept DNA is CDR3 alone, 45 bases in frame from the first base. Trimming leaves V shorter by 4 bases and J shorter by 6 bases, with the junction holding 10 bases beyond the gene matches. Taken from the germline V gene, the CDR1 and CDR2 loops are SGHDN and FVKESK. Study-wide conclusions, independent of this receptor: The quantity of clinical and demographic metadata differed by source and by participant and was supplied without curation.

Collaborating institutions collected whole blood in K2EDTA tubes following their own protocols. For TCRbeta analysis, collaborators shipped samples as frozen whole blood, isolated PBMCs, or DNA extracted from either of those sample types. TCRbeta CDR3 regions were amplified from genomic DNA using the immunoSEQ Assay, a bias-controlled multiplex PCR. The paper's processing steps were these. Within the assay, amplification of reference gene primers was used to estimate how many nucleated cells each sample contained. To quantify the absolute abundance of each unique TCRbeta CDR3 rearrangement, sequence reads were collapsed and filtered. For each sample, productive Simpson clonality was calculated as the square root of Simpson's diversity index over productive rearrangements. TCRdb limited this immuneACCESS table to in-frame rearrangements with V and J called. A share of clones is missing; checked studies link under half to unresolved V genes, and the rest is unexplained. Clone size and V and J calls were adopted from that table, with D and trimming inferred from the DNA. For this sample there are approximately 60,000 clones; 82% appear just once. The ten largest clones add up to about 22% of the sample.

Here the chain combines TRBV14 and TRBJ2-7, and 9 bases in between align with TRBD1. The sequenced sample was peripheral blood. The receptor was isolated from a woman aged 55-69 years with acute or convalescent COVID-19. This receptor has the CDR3 CASSLIRDREAEQYF. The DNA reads TGTGCCAGCAGCCTGATTCGGGACAGGGAAGCCGAGCAGTACTTC.